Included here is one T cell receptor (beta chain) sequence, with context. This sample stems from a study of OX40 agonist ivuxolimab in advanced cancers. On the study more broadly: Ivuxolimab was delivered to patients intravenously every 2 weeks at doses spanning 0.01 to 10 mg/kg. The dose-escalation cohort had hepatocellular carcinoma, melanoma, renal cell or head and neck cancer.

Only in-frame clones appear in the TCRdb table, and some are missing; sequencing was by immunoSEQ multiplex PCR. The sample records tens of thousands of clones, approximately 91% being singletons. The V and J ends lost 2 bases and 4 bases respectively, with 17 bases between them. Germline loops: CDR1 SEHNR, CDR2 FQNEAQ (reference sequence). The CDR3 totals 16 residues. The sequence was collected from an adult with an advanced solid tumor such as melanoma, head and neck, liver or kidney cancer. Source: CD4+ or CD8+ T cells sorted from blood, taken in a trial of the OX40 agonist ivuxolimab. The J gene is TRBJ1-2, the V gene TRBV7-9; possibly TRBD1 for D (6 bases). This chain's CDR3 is CASSLPPEGGGYGYTF. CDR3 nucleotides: TGTGCCAGCAGCTTACCTCCCGAAGGAGGGGGCTATGGCTACACCTTC.